This record covers a single TCR beta chain. Assay: immunoSEQ multiplex PCR; the TCRdb copy retains only in-frame clones and omits some. Seen here are more than 45,000 clones, 92% observed once, and the top ten hold under 0.7%. This specimen belongs to a study of T cell changes during pregnancy in multiple sclerosis. Sequenced material: CD4+ T cells from peripheral blood mononuclear cells, taken after pregnancy. The source is a female donor with multiple sclerosis, enrolled in a pregnancy study.

The CDR3 region has the DNA TGCGCCAGCAGCTCCCAGGGTAGTCGAGGAGAGACCCAGTACTTC. This encodes CASSSQGSRGETQYF. The chain uses TRBV5-1 and TRBJ2-5, with D possibly matching TRBD1 (5 bases). The V gene lost 3 bases and the J gene lost 4 bases, with 16 bases spanning the gap. Germline CDR1 reads SGHRS; CDR2 reads YFSETQ. The CDR3 runs to 15 residues.